This TCR beta chain was sequenced in a study of T cells in Graves' hyperthyroidism and ophthalmopathy. Germline V lookup: CDR1 GTSNPN, CDR2 SVGIG (reference sequence). The CDR3 extends over 13 amino acids. Trimming at V came to 2 bases and at J to 8 bases, leaving 5 bases not matched to a gene. Template material for amplifying TCR beta CDR3 regions consisted of RNA transcripts. First-round RT-PCR targeting the TCR CDR3 was performed with the HTBI primer set. TCRdb reprocessed the multiplex PCR reads with MiXCR, giving one entry per CDR3 protein. The table includes approximately 600,000 distinct CDR3 sequences, more than 20% detected once.

The receptor comes from a man in his thirties or forties with Graves' ophthalmopathy. The V gene is TRBV30, the J gene TRBJ2-1, with TRBD2 matching over 8 bases. The sample comprised blood. DNA for the CDR3: TGTGCCTGGAGTCCTCCGGGAGGGGATGAGCAGTTCTTC. It yields the protein CAWSPPGGDEQFF. Variable domain in full (rest from reference TRBV30 and TRBJ2-1): SQTIHQWPATLVQPVGSPLSLECTVEGTSNPNLYWYRQAAGRGLQLLFYSVGIGQISSEVPQNLSASRPQDRQFILSSKKLLLSDSGFYLCAWSPPGGDEQFFGPGTRLTVL.